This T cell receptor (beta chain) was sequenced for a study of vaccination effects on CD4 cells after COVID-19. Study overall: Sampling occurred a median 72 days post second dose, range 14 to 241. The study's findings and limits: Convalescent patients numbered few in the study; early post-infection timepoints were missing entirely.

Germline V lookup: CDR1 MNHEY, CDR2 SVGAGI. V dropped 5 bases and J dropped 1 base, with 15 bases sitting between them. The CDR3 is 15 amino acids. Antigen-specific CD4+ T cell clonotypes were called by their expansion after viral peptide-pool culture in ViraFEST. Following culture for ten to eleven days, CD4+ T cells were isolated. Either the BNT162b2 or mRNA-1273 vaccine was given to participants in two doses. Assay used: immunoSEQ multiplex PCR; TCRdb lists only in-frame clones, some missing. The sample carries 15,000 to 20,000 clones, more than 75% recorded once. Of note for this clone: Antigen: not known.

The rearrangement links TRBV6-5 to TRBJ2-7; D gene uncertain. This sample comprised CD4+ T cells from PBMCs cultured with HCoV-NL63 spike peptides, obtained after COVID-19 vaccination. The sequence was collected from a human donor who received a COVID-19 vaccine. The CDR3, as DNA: TGTGCCAGCAGTAGATCAGGTTCCTTGTCCTACGAGCAGTACTTC. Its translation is CASSRSGSLSYEQYF.